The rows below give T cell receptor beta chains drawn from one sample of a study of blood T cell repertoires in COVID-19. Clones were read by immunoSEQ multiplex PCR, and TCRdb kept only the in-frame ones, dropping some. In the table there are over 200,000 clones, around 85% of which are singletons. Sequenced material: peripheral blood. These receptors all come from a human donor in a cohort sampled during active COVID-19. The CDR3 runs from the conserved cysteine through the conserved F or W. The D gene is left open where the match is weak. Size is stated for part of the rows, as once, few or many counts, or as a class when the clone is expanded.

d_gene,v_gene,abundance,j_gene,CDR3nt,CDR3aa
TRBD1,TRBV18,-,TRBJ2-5,TGTGCCAGCTCACCAATCCAGACAGGGTCAGGTGCGACCCAGTACTTC,CASSPIQTGSGATQYF
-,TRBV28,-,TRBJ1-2,TGTGCCAGCAGTTTAAGGGGGGGCACTGGCTACACCTTC,CASSLRGGTGYTF
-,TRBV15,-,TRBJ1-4,TGTGCCACAGATAGAGCGGGGAATACTAATGAAAAACTGTTTTTT,CATDRAGNTNEKLFF
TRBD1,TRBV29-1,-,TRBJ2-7,TGCAGCGTTGAAGGGGGACAGGGGTCGTCGTACTCCTACGAGCAGTACTTC,CSVEGGQGSSYSYEQYF
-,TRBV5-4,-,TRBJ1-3,TGTGCCAGCAGCCAAGACAGATTCCCTGGAAACACCATATATTTT,CASSQDRFPGNTIYF
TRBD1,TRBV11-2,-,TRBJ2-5,TGTGCCAGCAGTCTCGGGAATCCGGGACAGGGAAAGACCCAGTACTTC,CASSLGNPGQGKTQYF
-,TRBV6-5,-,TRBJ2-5,TGTGCCAGCAGTTACTCTGTCGGTTCGGAGACCCAGTACTTC,CASSYSVGSETQYF
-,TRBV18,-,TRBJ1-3,TGTGCCAGCTCACCCGGTTTGGTGAACTCTGGAAACACCATATATTTT,CASSPGLVNSGNTIYF
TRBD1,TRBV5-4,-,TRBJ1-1,TGTGCCAGCAGCCTATCGACAGGGTCCGCTCATGAAGCTTTCTTT,CASSLSTGSAHEAFF
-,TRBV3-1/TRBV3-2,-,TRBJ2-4,TGTGCCAGCAGCCTGAGTATCCAAAACATTCAGTACTTC,CASSLSIQNIQYF
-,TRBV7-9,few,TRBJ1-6,TGTGCCAGCAGCGATACAGGGACGGTCGGTTATAATTCACCCCTCCACTTT,CASSDTGTVGYNSPLHF
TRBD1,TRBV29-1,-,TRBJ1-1,TGCAGCACACAACAGGGGAGCACTGAAGCTTTCTTT,CSTQQGSTEAFF
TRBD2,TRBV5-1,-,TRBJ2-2,TGCGCCAGCAGCTTGAGCATCACTAGCGGGACCGGGGAGCTGTTTTTT,CASSLSITSGTGELFF
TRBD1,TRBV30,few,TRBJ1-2,TGTGCCTGGAGTGTACAAGGGACAGGGAACTATGGCTACACCTTC,CAWSVQGTGNYGYTF
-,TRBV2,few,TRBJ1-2,TGTGCCAGCAGGGGGCTCTATGGCTACACCTTC,CASRGLYGYTF
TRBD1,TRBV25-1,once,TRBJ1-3,TGTGCCAGCAGGCAAGGGACAGGGGAGAGAGCTGGAAACACCATATATTTT,CASRQGTGERAGNTIYF
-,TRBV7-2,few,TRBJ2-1,TGTGCCAGCAGCCCCTGGACTGGGCTAATTATAAATGAGCAGTTCTTC,CASSPWTGLIINEQFF
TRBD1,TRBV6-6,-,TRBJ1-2,TGTGCCAGCAGTTACTCGGACAGGATATATGGCTACACCTTC,CASSYSDRIYGYTF
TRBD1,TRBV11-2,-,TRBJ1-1,TGTGCCAGCAGCTTAGATCCGGGACAGGCGAACACTGAAGCTTTCTTT,CASSLDPGQANTEAFF
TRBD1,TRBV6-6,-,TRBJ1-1,TGTGCCAGCCTTCCGGGGACAGGGAGGAATGAAGCTTTCTTT,CASLPGTGRNEAFF
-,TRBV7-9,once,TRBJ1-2,TGTGCCAGCAGCTTAGCGGCAGCGCTTGCTGGCTACACCTTC,CASSLAAALAGYTF
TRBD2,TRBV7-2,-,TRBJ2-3,TGTGCCAGCAGCTTAGCTAGCGGGAGCCCAGATACGCAGTATTTT,CASSLASGSPDTQYF
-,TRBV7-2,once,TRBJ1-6,TGTGCCAGCAGCTTCATCGGGGGTAATTCACCCCTCCACTTT,CASSFIGGNSPLHF
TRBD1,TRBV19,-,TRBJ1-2,TGTGCCAGTAGCCAGACAGGGGGCGGCTACACCTTC,CASSQTGGGYTF
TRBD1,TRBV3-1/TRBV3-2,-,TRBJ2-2,TGTGCCAGCAGCCAGGGAGCAGGGGGCGTGGGGGAGCTGTTTTTT,CASSQGAGGVGELFF
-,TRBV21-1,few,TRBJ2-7,TGTGCCAGCAGCTCCCCTATCTGCGAGCAGTACTTC,CASSSPICEQYF
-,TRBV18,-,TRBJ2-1,TGTGCCAGCTCACCATTAGCGGTGTCCTACAATGAGCAGTTCTTC,CASSPLAVSYNEQFF
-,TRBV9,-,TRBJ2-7,TGTGCCAGCTCTACAGACCCCTACGAGCAGTACTTC,CASSTDPYEQYF
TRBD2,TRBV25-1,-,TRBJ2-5,TGTGCCAGCAGTGACGCCGGGACTAGCGGGAGGGGGACCCAGTACTTC,CASSDAGTSGRGTQYF
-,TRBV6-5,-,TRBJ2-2,TGTGCCAGCAGTTACAGGCCTAGCTTCACCGGGGAGCTGTTTTTT,CASSYRPSFTGELFF
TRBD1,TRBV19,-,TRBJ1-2,TGTGCCAGTAACTCCCGGGACAGGCCCGCCGGCTACACCTTC,CASNSRDRPAGYTF
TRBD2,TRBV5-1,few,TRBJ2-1,TGCGCCAGCAGCTTGTACGGCGGGAGGGGATTGTCCTCCTACAATGAGCAGTTCTTC,CASSLYGGRGLSSYNEQFF
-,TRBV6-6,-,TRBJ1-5,TGTGCCAGCAGTTATAGAGGACGGGAGAATCAGCCCCAGCATTTT,CASSYRGRENQPQHF
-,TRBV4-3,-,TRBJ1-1,TGCGCCAGCAGCCAAGGGGGCAGCCCCATGAACACTGAAGCTTTCTTT,CASSQGGSPMNTEAFF
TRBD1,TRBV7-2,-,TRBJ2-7,TGTGCCAGCAGCCAAGGCGGGACAGGGATCTCCTACGAGCAGTACTTC,CASSQGGTGISYEQYF
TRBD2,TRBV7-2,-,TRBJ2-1,TGTGCCAGCAGCTTAGGCGGGAGACCCTACAATGAGCAGTTCTTC,CASSLGGRPYNEQFF
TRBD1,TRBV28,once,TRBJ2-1,TGTGCCAGCAGTTTATGGCAGGGGGCACAGAATGAGCAGTTCTTC,CASSLWQGAQNEQFF
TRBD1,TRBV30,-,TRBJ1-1,TGTGCCTGGAGTATTTTAGGACGGACAGGGACTGAAGCTTTCTTT,CAWSILGRTGTEAFF